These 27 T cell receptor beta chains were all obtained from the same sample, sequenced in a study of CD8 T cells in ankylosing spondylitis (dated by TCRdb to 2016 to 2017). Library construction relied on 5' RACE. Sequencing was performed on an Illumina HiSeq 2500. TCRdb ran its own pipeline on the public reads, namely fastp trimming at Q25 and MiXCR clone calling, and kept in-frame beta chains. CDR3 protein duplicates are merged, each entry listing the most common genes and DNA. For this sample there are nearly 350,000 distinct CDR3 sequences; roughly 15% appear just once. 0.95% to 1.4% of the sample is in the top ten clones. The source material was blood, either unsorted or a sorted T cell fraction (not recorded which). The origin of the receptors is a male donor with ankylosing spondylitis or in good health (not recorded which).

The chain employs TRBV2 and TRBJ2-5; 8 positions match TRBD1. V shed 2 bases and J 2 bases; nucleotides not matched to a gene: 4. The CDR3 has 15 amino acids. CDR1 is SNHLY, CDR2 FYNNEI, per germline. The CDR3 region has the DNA TGTGCCAGCAGTGAACAGGGGGCGTCGCAAGAGACCCAGTACTTC. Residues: CASSEQGASQETQYF.

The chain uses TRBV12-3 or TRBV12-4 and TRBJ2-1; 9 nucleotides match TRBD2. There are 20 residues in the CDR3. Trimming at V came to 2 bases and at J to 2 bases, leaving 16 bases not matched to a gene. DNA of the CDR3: TGTGCCAGCAGTTTAACGGTGTGGCGGGGGGGCCTAAAGCCCTACAATGAGCAGTTCTTC. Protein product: CASSLTVWRGGLKPYNEQFF.

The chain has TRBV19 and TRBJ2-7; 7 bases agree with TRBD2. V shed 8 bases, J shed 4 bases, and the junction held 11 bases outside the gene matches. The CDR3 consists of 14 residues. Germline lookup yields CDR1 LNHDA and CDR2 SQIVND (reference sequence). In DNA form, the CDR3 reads TGTGCCAGTGGGGAGGGCGGCCCCCGGTACGAGCAGTACTTC. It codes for CASGEGGPRYEQYF. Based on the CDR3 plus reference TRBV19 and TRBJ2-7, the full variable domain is DGGITQSPKYLFRKEGQNVTLSCEQNLNHDAMYWYRQDPGQGLRLIYYSQIVNDFQKGDIAEGYSVSREKKESFPLTVTSAQKNPTAFYLCASGEGGPRYEQYFGPGTRLTVT.

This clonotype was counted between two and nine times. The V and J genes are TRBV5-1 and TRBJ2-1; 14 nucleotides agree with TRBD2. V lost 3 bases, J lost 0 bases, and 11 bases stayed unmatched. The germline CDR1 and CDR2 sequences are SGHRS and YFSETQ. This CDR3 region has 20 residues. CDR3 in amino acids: CASSSRGGLAGGSSYNEQFF. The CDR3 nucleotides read TGCGCCAGCAGCTCCCGAGGAGGACTAGCGGGGGGAAGCTCCTACAATGAGCAGTTCTTC. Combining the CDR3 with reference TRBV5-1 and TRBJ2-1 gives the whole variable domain KAGVTQTPRYLIKTRGQQVTLSCSPISGHRSVSWYQQTPGQGLQFLFEYFSETQRNKGNFPGRFSGRQFSNSRSEMNVSTLELGDSALYLCASSSRGGLAGGSSYNEQFFGPGTRLTVL.

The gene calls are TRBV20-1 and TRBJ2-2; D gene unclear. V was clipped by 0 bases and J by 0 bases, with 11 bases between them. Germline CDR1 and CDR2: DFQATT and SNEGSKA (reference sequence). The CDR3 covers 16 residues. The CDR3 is CSARDTVRSNTGELFF. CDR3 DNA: TGCAGTGCTAGAGATACGGTCCGATCGAACACCGGGGAGCTGTTTTTT.

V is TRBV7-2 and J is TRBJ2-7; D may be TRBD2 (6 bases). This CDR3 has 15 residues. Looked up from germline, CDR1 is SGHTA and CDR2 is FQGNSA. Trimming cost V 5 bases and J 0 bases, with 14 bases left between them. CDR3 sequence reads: CASSPRDVSSYEQYF. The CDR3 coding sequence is TGTGCCAGCAGCCCGCGGGACGTCAGCTCCTACGAGCAGTACTTC. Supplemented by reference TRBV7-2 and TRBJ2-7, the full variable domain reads GAGVSQSPSNKVTEKGKDVELRCDPISGHTALYWYRQSLGQGLEFLIYFQGNSAPDKSGLPSDRFSAERTGGSVSTLTIQRTQQEDSAVYLCASSPRDVSSYEQYFGPGTRLTVT.

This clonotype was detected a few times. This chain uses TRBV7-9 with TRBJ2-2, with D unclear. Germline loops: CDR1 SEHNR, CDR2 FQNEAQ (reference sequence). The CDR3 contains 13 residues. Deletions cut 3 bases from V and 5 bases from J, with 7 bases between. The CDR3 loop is CASSFVGTGELFF. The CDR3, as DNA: TGTGCCAGCAGCTTTGTCGGAACCGGGGAGCTGTTTTTT.

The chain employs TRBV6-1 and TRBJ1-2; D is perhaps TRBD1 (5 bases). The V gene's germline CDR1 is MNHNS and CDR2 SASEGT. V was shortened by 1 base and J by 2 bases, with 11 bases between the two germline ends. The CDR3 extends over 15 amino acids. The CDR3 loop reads CASSEEWGTNYGYTF. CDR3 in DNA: TGTGCCAGCAGTGAAGAGTGGGGGACGAACTATGGCTACACCTTC.

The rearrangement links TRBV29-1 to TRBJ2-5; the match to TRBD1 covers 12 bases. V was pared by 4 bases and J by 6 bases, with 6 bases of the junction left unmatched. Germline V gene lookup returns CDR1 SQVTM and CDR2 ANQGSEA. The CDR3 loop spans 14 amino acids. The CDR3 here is CSVGGTGGGKTQYF. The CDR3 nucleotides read TGCAGCGTTGGAGGGACAGGGGGCGGGAAGACCCAGTACTTC.

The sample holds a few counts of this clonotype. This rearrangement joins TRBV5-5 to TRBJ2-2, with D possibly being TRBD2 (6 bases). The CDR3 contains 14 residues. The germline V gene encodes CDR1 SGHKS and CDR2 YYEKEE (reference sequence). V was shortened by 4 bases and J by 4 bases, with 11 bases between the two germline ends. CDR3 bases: TGTGCCAGCAGCCGAACGGGGGTCACCGGGGAGCTGTTTTTT. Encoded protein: CASSRTGVTGELFF.

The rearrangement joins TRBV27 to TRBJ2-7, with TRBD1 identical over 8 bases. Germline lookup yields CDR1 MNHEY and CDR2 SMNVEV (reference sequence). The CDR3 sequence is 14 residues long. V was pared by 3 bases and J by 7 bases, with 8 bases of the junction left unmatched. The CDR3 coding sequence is TGTGCCAGCAGTTTTCGGGACAGGTCTGGAGAGCAGTACTTC. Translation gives CASSFRDRSGEQYF.

The CDR3 here is CASSASGTGVYNEQFF. The CDR3 DNA follows: TGTGCCAGCAGTGCCTCCGGGACAGGAGTATACAATGAGCAGTTCTTC. The rearrangement joins TRBV6-1 to TRBJ2-1, with 8 bases aligning to TRBD1. Per germline, CDR1 MNHNS and CDR2 SASEGT. With 4 bases clipped from V and 4 bases from J, the junction kept 9 bases outside the gene matches. The CDR3 length is 16 residues.

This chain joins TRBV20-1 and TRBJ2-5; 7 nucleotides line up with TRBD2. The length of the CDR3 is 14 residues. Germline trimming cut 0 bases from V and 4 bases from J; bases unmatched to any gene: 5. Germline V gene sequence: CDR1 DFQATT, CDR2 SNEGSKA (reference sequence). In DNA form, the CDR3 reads TGCAGTGCTAGAGATCAGGCGGGGGTAGAGACCCAGTACTTC. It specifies CSARDQAGVETQYF.

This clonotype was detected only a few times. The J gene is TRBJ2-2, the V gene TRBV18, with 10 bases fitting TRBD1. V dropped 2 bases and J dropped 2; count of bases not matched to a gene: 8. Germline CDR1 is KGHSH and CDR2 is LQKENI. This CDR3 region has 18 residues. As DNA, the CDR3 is TGTGCCAGCTCACCAAAATCGGGACAGGGGCCTAACACCGGGGAGCTGTTTTTT. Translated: CASSPKSGQGPNTGELFF. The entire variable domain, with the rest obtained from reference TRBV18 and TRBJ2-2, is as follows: NAGVMQNPRHLVRRRGQEARLRCSPMKGHSHVYWYRQLPEEGLKFMVYLQKENIIDESGMPKERFSAEFPKEGPSILRIQQVVRGDSAAYFCASSPKSGQGPNTGELFFGEGSRLTVL.

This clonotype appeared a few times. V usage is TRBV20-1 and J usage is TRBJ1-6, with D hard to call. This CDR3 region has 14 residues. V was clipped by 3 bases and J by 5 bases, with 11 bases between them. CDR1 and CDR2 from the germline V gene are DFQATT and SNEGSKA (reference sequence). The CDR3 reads CSARSLRDNSPLHF. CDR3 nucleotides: TGCAGTGCTAGGAGTTTAAGGGATAATTCACCCCTCCACTTT.

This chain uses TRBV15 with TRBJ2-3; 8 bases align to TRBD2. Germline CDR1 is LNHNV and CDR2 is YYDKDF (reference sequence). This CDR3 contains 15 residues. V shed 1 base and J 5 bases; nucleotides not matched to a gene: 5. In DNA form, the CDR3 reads TGTGCCACCAGCAGAGCGGGGGGGTCGGGAGATACGCAGTATTTT. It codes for CATSRAGGSGDTQYF.

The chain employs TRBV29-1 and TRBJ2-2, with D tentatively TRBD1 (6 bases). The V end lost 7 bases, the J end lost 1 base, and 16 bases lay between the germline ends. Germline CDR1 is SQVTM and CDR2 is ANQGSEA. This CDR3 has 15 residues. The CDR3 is CSALPLTGNTGELFF. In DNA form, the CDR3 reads TGCAGCGCCCTACCTTTGACAGGGAACACCGGGGAGCTGTTTTTT.

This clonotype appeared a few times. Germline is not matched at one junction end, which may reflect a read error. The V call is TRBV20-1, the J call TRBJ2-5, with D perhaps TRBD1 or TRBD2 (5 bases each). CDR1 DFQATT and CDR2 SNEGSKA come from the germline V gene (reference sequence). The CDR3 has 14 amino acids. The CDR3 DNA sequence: TGCAGTGCCAGAGGAGACACGGGGACGAAGACCCAGTACTTC. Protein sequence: CSARGDTGTKTQYF.

CDR3 protein: CSVEVEEQPSYEQYF. CDR3 DNA sequence: TGCAGCGTTGAAGTGGAGGAGCAACCTTCCTACGAGCAGTACTTC. The rearrangement uses TRBV29-1 and TRBJ2-7; weak D call: TRBD2 (5 bases). The V gene's germline CDR1 is SQVTM and CDR2 ANQGSEA. Trimming stripped 1 base from V and 1 base from J, with 14 bases between. This CDR3 is built from 15 residues.

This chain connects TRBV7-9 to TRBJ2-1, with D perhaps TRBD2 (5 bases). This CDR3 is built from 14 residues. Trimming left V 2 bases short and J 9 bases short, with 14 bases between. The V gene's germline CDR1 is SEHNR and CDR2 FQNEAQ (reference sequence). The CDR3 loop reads CASSLSYLSGEQFF. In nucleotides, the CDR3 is TGTGCCAGCAGCTTATCCTACCTAAGCGGTGAGCAGTTCTTC.

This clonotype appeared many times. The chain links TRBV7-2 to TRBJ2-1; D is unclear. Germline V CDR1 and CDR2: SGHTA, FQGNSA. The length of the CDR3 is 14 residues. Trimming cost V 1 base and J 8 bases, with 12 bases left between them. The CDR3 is CASSLGWNSDEQFF. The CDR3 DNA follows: TGTGCCAGCAGCTTAGGATGGAACTCCGATGAGCAGTTCTTC.

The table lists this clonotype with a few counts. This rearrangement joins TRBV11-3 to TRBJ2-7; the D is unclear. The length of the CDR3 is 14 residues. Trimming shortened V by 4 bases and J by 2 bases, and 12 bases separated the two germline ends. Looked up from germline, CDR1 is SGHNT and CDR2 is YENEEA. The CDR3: CASSSTQSTYEQYF. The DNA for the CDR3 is TGTGCCAGCAGCTCCACACAATCAACCTACGAGCAGTACTTC.

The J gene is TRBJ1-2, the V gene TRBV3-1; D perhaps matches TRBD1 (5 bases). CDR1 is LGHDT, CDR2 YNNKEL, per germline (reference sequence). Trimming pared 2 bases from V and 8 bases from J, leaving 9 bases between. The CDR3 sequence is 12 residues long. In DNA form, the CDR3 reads TGTGCCAGCAGCCAAATAGGGGAGGGCTACACCTTC. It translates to CASSQIGEGYTF.

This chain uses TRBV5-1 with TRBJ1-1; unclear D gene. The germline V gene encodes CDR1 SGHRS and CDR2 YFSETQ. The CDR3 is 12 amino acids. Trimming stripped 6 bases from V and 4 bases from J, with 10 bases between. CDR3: CASKEESTEAFF. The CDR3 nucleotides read TGCGCCAGCAAGGAGGAGAGCACTGAAGCTTTCTTT.

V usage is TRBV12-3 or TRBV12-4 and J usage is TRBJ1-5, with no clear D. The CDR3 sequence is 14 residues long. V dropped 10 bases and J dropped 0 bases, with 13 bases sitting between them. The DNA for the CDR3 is TGTGCCACTAGCCGGGCAGATAGCAATCAGCCCCAGCATTTT. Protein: CATSRADSNQPQHF.

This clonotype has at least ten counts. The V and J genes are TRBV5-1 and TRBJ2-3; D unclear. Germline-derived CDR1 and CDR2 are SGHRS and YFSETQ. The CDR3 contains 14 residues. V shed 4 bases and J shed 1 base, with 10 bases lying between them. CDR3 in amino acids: CASSRSDGTDTQYF. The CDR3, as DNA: TGCGCCAGCAGCCGTTCCGATGGCACAGATACGCAGTATTTT.

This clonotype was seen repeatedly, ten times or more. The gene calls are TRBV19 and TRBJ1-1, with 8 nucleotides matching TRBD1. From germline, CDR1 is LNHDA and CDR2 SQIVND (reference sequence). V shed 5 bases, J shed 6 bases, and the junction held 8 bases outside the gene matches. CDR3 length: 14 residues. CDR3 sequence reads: CASSGRDRTAEAFF. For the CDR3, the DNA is TGTGCCAGTAGTGGGAGGGACAGGACCGCTGAAGCTTTCTTT.